These 9 T cell receptor beta chains came from one sample sequenced in a study of T cells in Graves' hyperthyroidism and ophthalmopathy. Authors of the study amplified TCR beta CDR3 regions from RNA transcripts. TCR CDR3 underwent first-round RT-PCR with the HTBI primer set. One entry per CDR3 protein, called by TCRdb with MiXCR from the multiplex PCR reads. The profile covers under 350,000 distinct CDR3 sequences, with about 21% appearing a single time and under 55% taken by the ten largest. Sequenced material: blood. The receptors were gathered from a woman in her forties or fifties with Graves' hyperthyroidism.

The chain joins TRBV6-2 or TRBV6-3 to TRBJ2-1, with D maybe TRBD1 (6 bases). V was trimmed by 6 bases and J by 8 bases, leaving 8 bases between them. The length of the CDR3 is 11 residues. Germline V CDR1 and CDR2: MNHEY, SVGEGT. CDR3 sequence: CASRKGDEQFF. CDR3 sequence (DNA): TGTGCCAGCAGGAAGGGGGATGAGCAGTTCTTC.

This clonotype was observed a few times. The rearrangement links TRBV28 to TRBJ2-7, with 10 bases that match TRBD1. Per the germline V gene, CDR1 is MDHEN and CDR2 is SYDVKM. With 5 bases clipped from V and 9 bases from J, the junction kept 16 bases outside the gene matches. The CDR3 has 16 residues. Here the CDR3 reads CASSTWGQGRIRTQYF. The CDR3 DNA follows: TGTGCCAGCAGTACCTGGGGACAGGGGCGAATTCGCACGCAGTACTTC.

The rearrangement uses TRBV27 and TRBJ2-1, with 12 nucleotides matching TRBD2. V lost 4 bases, J lost 6 bases, and 4 bases stayed unmatched. The CDR3 has 15 residues. The germline V gene encodes CDR1 MNHEY and CDR2 SMNVEV (reference sequence). The CDR3 coding sequence is TGTGCCAGCAGTTCCGGGACTAGCGGGTTCAATGAGCAGTTCTTC. Translated, it gives CASSSGTSGFNEQFF.

This clonotype was counted ten times or more. The chain carries TRBV7-3 and TRBJ2-2; possible D gene TRBD2, 5 bases. This CDR3 has 16 amino acids. Trimming left V 5 bases short and J 0 bases short, with 13 bases between. Germline V CDR1 and CDR2: SGHTA, FQGTGA. The CDR3 sequence: CASSLQPGTNTGELFF. CDR3 nucleotide sequence: TGTGCCAGCAGCCTACAACCCGGGACGAACACCGGGGAGCTGTTTTTT.

In its sample, this clonotype was seen many times. The gene calls are TRBV28 and TRBJ1-1; TRBD1 is a possible D gene (6 bases). Deletions cut 8 bases from V and 0 bases from J, with 10 bases between. The germline CDR1 and CDR2 sequences are MDHEN and SYDVKM. The CDR3 runs to 13 residues. For the CDR3, the DNA is TGTGCCAGCTGCGGACAGATGAACACTGAAGCTTTCTTT. Amino acids: CASCGQMNTEAFF.

In its sample, this clonotype was seen a few times. This chain joins TRBV20-1 and TRBJ1-5, with D tentatively TRBD1 (6 bases). Germline lookup yields CDR1 DFQATT and CDR2 SNEGSKA (reference sequence). Deletions cut 3 bases from V and 2 bases from J, with 8 bases between. This CDR3 has 13 residues. CDR3 residues: CSARDSRNQPQHF. The CDR3 coding sequence is TGCAGTGCTAGGGACAGTCGCAATCAGCCCCAGCATTTT.

This clonotype was found many times. The V and J genes are TRBV5-1 and TRBJ1-5; D is uncertain. The ends were cut back, 0 bases at V and 1 base at J, with 8 bases in the middle. Germline assignment: CDR1 SGHRS and CDR2 YFSETQ. The CDR3 extends over 15 amino acids. The CDR3 DNA sequence: TGCGCCAGCAGCTTGGATTCCGGGAGCAATCAGCCCCAGCATTTT. As protein: CASSLDSGSNQPQHF.

In this sample, this clonotype turned up many times. This chain connects TRBV2 to TRBJ2-2; TRBD1 is a possible D gene (5 bases). The germline CDR1 and CDR2 sequences are SNHLY and FYNNEI. The length of the CDR3 is 14 residues. V was pared by 5 bases and J by 4 bases, with 11 bases between. The CDR3 is CASSSTRGTGELFF. The CDR3 bases are TGTGCCAGCAGTTCCACAAGGGGCACCGGGGAGCTGTTTTTT. Complete variable domain (other parts from reference TRBV2 and TRBJ2-2): EPEVTQTPSHQVTQMGQEVILRCVPISNHLYFYWYRQILGQKVEFLVSFYNNEISEKSEIFDDQFSVERPDGSNFTLKIRSTKLEDSAMYFCASSSTRGTGELFFGEGSRLTVL.

Remarks on this clonotype: A single base separates this from a much larger clone, so it may be a read error. CDR3 sequence reads: CSARRGPGTKETQYF. CDR3 nucleotides: TGCAGTGCTAGAAGAGGCCCGGGAACGAAAGAGACCCAGTACTTC. The chain is built from TRBV20-1 and TRBJ2-5; tentative D call: TRBD2 (5 bases). Germline values: CDR1 DFQATT, CDR2 SNEGSKA (reference sequence). This CDR3 is built from 15 residues. V lost 2 bases and J 3 bases, leaving 16 bases between the germline ends.